The 15 T cell receptor beta chains presented below share a single source sample, sequenced in a study of CD8 T cell repertoires and HIV-1 epitope variants. No antigens are known for them. TCRdb's copy holds only in-frame clones and misses some; the assay was immunoSEQ multiplex PCR. The table includes some 6,800 clones, roughly 68% detected once. Sequenced: cultured CD8+ T cells derived from PBMCs. These receptors all come from a male donor with HIV.

V and J are TRBV9 and TRBJ1-5; TRBD1 agrees at 8 bases. CDR1 is SGDLS, CDR2 YYNGEE, per germline. This CDR3 comprises 14 residues. The ends lost 5 bases at V and 4 bases at J; junction bases unmatched: 5. CDR3: CASSGRDRNQPQHF. CDR3 nucleotide sequence: TGTGCCAGCAGTGGGCGGGACAGGAATCAGCCCCAGCATTTT.

The V gene is TRBV2, the J gene TRBJ2-1, with 8 bases that match TRBD1. With 6 bases clipped from V and 7 bases from J, the junction kept 11 bases outside the gene matches. Germline-derived CDR1 and CDR2 are SNHLY and FYNNEI. This CDR3 has 15 residues. CDR3 nucleotide sequence: TGTGCCAGCAGACTTCCGGGACAGGTAGAAAATGAGCAGTTCTTC. Translation gives CASRLPGQVENEQFF.

The chain links TRBV5-1 to TRBJ1-4; 10 bases fit TRBD1. The junction had 4 bases not matched to a gene; V was cut back by 4 bases and J by 7 bases. The CDR3 has 14 amino acids. In germline, CDR1 is SGHRS, CDR2 YFSETQ. CDR3 sequence: CASSVRDRGEKLFF. CDR3 bases: TGCGCCAGCAGCGTCCGGGACAGGGGTGAAAAACTGTTTTTT.

The V and J genes are TRBV6-5 and TRBJ1-3; unclear D gene. Germline V gene data show CDR1 as MNHEY and CDR2 as SVGAGI. This CDR3 has 14 amino acids. V was cut by 4 bases and J by 3 bases, with 10 bases left in between. The CDR3 region has the DNA TGTGCCAGCAGTTCGGACCGAGGTGGAAACACCATATATTTT. Its protein is CASSSDRGGNTIYF.

This rearrangement joins TRBV5-4 to TRBJ1-6, with D unresolved. Germline V gene sequence: CDR1 SGHNT, CDR2 YYREEE (reference sequence). The CDR3 extends over 14 amino acids. The V end lost 4 bases, the J end lost 7 bases, and 12 bases lay between the germline ends. The CDR3 reads CASSPSVGNSPLHF. The CDR3 DNA sequence: TGTGCCAGCAGCCCGTCCGTAGGCAATTCACCCCTCCACTTT. Using reference TRBV5-4 and TRBJ1-6 for the parts outside the CDR3, the full variable domain is ETGVTQSPTHLIKTRGQQVTLRCSSQSGHNTVSWYQQALGQGPQFIFQYYREEENGRGNFPPRFSGLQFPNYSSELNVNALELDDSALYLCASSPSVGNSPLHFGNGTRLTVT.

This sequence joins TRBV29-1 and TRBJ2-5; a possible D gene is TRBD2 (5 bases). The CDR3 runs 13 residues. Germline V gives CDR1 SQVTM, CDR2 ANQGSEA. V was pared by 6 bases and J by 3 bases, with 14 bases between. CDR3 in DNA: TGCAGCGTCCGACCGAGCGGAGAAGAGACCCAGTACTTC. Translated: CSVRPSGEETQYF.

This chain connects TRBV4-3 to TRBJ2-1, with TRBD2 identical over 15 bases. After removal of 4 bases from V and 4 bases from J, the junction contained 2 bases not matched to a gene. Germline V CDR1 and CDR2: LGHNA, YSLEER. The CDR3 runs to 16 residues. Here the CDR3 DNA reads TGCGCCAGCAGCCGGACTAGCGGGGGGGATTACAATGAGCAGTTCTTC. Translation: CASSRTSGGDYNEQFF.

The V and J genes are TRBV7-9 and TRBJ2-3, with D possibly TRBD2 on 5 matching bases. Trimming cost V 6 bases and J 0 bases, with 13 bases left between them. The CDR3 runs to 15 residues. Germline V CDR1 and CDR2: SEHNR, FQNEAQ (reference sequence). CDR3 bases: TGTGCCAGCAGTTCTCTAAAGCGGAGCACAGATACGCAGTATTTT. It codes for CASSSLKRSTDTQYF. The full variable domain, completed using reference TRBV7-9 and TRBJ2-3, is DTGVSQNPRHKITKRGQNVTFRCDPISEHNRLYWYRQTLGQGPEFLTYFQNEAQLEKSRLLSDRFSAERPKGSFSTLEIQRTEQGDSAMYLCASSSLKRSTDTQYFGPGTRLTVL.

This chain uses TRBV28 with TRBJ1-1; 7 bases are shared with TRBD1. Germline V gene sequence: CDR1 MDHEN, CDR2 SYDVKM. Trimming at V came to 1 base and at J to 2 bases, leaving 7 bases not matched to a gene. The CDR3 is made up of 16 amino acids. The CDR3 protein is CASSLFLDRSNTEAFF. CDR3 DNA: TGTGCCAGCAGTTTATTCTTGGACAGGAGTAACACTGAAGCTTTCTTT.

V is TRBV27 and J is TRBJ2-7, with 8 bases aligning to TRBD1. The CDR3 is made up of 16 amino acids. CDR1 is MNHEY, CDR2 SMNVEV, per germline (reference sequence). V shed 4 bases, J shed 6 bases, and the junction held 14 bases outside the gene matches. The DNA for the CDR3 is TGTGCCAGCAGTTGGTCCCTCGGGACAGGCTCACTCGAGCAGTACTTC. Its translation: CASSWSLGTGSLEQYF.

The rearrangement joins TRBV6-5 to TRBJ2-5; D may be TRBD2 (6 bases). CDR1 MNHEY and CDR2 SVGAGI come from the germline V gene. Trimming shortened V by 6 bases and J by 1 base, and 12 bases separated the two germline ends. CDR3 length equals 14 residues. For the CDR3, the DNA is TGTGCCAGCAGCTCCGGGACTTTCCAAGAGACCCAGTACTTC. Translation gives CASSSGTFQETQYF.

This clone showed up just once. The J gene is TRBJ1-2, the V gene TRBV7-9, with TRBD1 as a possible D gene (6 bases). The CDR3 contains 14 residues. Germline V gene lookup returns CDR1 SEHNR and CDR2 FQNEAQ (reference sequence). V was pared by 2 bases and J by 8 bases, with 15 bases between. In DNA form, the CDR3 reads TGTGCCAGCAGCTTACAGGTGCCAGGGGAAGGCTACACCTTC. Its protein is CASSLQVPGEGYTF.

This clone was counted only a few times. This chain joins TRBV11-2 and TRBJ1-3; perhaps TRBD1 as D (5 bases). Per germline, CDR1 SGHAT and CDR2 FQNNGV. The CDR3 runs 14 residues. V lost 5 bases and J 3 bases, leaving 11 bases between the germline ends. As DNA, the CDR3 is TGTGCCAGCAGCCGCAGGGAGGGTGGAAACACCATATATTTT. Translated: CASSRREGGNTIYF.

The chain recombines TRBV27 with TRBJ1-1, with D uncertain. The CDR3 totals 14 residues. Germline CDR1 reads MNHEY; CDR2 reads SMNVEV (reference sequence). Trimming removed 7 bases at V and 1 base at J, with 13 bases between. The CDR3 DNA reads TGTGCCAGCAACCGGCTTGGAGAGAACACTGAAGCTTTCTTT. Protein product: CASNRLGENTEAFF.

The chain carries TRBV7-2 and TRBJ2-5, with D perhaps matching TRBD2 (6 bases). Trimming removed 1 base at V and 5 bases at J, with 14 bases between. Looked up from germline, CDR1 is SGHTA and CDR2 is FQGNSA. CDR3 length: 15 amino acids. The CDR3 coding sequence is TGTGCCAGCAGCTTAGGTTCGGGGGTCCGGGAGACCCAGTACTTC. Translating it yields CASSLGSGVRETQYF.